The following is a T cell receptor beta chain sequence with its context. Clones were read by immunoSEQ multiplex PCR, and TCRdb kept only the in-frame ones, dropping some. The table shows more than 70,000 clones, with about 76% occurring only once. The data were taken from a study of blood T cell repertoires in COVID-19. Study at large: Samples taken during acute and convalescent COVID-19 were collected in the United States, Italy and Spain. The cDNA or gDNA used as material had been derived from T cells, B-cell-depleted T cells, or PBMCs.

Per germline, CDR1 MNHEY and CDR2 SVGAGI. V was cut by 7 bases and J by 4 bases, with 10 bases left in between. There are 13 residues in the CDR3. The sequence derives from a human donor in a cohort sampled during active COVID-19. The rearrangement links TRBV6-5 to TRBJ2-2; D is possibly TRBD2 (6 bases). Input material: peripheral blood. In nucleotides, the CDR3 is TGTGCCAGCATCGAGGGAGGCACCGGGGAGCTGTTTTTT. As protein: CASIEGGTGELFF.